The 24 T cell receptor beta chains in this list originate from one sample, sequenced in a study of PD-L1 blockade in urothelial cancer. Assay: immunoSEQ multiplex PCR; the TCRdb copy retains only in-frame clones and omits some. The data contain about 130,000 clones, 86% of them seen just once; the ten biggest clones take up around 2.4%. Stated time point: peripheral blood 6 weeks after treatment start. This sample comprised PBMCs, obtained around atezolizumab (anti-PD-L1) treatment. Receptors originate from a man between 45 and 60 years old with urothelial cancer.

The chain joins TRBV10-3 to TRBJ1-1; 7 nucleotides agree with TRBD1. V dropped 1 base and J dropped 3; count of bases not matched to a gene: 5. Looked up from germline, CDR1 is ENHRY and CDR2 is SYGVKD. The CDR3 has 15 amino acids. CDR3 residues: CAISEFRRGDTEAFF. As DNA, the CDR3 is TGTGCCATCAGTGAGTTCCGCAGGGGGGACACTGAAGCTTTCTTT.

This clone was found a few times. This rearrangement joins TRBV2 to TRBJ1-1, with D maybe TRBD1 (6 bases). V shed 3 bases and J shed 7 bases, with 9 bases lying between them. The CDR3 loop spans 12 amino acids. Germline lookup yields CDR1 SNHLY and CDR2 FYNNEI. This CDR3 reads CASSDNRDEAFF. The CDR3 DNA sequence: TGTGCCAGCAGTGACAACAGGGATGAAGCTTTCTTT.

This chain connects TRBV7-3 to TRBJ2-3; D gene ambiguous. There are 14 residues in the CDR3. CDR1 SGHTA and CDR2 FQGTGA come from the germline V gene. V lost 4 bases to trimming and J lost 1 base, with 9 bases between them. The CDR3 reads CASSYSSRTDTQYF. The CDR3 DNA follows: TGTGCCAGCAGCTATAGCAGCCGCACAGATACGCAGTATTTT.

Remarks on this clone: The germline gene is not matched at one end of the junction; a read error may be the cause. The J gene is TRBJ2-5, the V gene TRBV28; the D gene is possibly TRBD1 (5 bases). The CDR3 extends over 10 amino acids. CDR1 is MDHEN, CDR2 SYDVKM, per germline. Here the CDR3 reads CASSSGHLHF. In DNA form, the CDR3 reads TGTGCCAGCAGTTCCGGACACCTTCACTTC.

The chain employs TRBV25-1 and TRBJ2-5; no definite D call. The CDR3 is made up of 14 amino acids. Deletions cut 8 bases from V and 5 bases from J, with 18 bases between. Germline CDR1 reads MGHDK; CDR2 reads SYGVNS. The CDR3 reads CASSTFASRETQYF. The DNA for the CDR3 is TGTGCCAGCTCCACCTTCGCCTCGAGGGAGACCCAGTACTTC.

V gene TRBV4-1 combines with J gene TRBJ2-1; TRBD2 is a possible D gene (5 bases). The ends were cut back, 4 bases at V and 8 bases at J, with 21 bases in the middle. From germline, CDR1 is MGHRA and CDR2 YSYEKL. This CDR3 comprises 16 residues. The CDR3 loop is CASSRGGGLAGDEQFF. The CDR3 DNA sequence: TGCGCCAGCAGCCGAGGAGGAGGCTTGGCGGGCGATGAGCAGTTCTTC.

The chain recombines TRBV5-6 with TRBJ1-2; TRBD1 is a possible D gene (5 bases). The V and J ends lost 2 bases and 3 bases respectively, with 8 bases between them. The CDR3 is 13 residues long. Per the germline V gene, CDR1 is SGHDT and CDR2 is YYEEEE. CDR3 loop: CASSFQGDYGYTF. The DNA of the CDR3 is TGTGCCAGCAGCTTTCAGGGTGACTATGGCTACACCTTC.

This clone has a single count. This rearrangement joins TRBV5-4 to TRBJ2-3; 9 positions agree with TRBD2. The CDR3 sequence is 15 residues long. The germline gives CDR1 SGHNT, CDR2 YYREEE (reference sequence). V was pared by 4 bases and J by 4 bases, with 7 bases of the junction left unmatched. CDR3 sequence (DNA): TGTGCCAGCAGCACGCGGGAGGGCGGGGCAGATACGCAGTATTTT. Amino acids: CASSTREGGADTQYF.

The gene calls are TRBV2 and TRBJ1-1, with 7 positions matching TRBD1. This CDR3 spans 14 amino acids. After removal of 5 bases from V and 2 bases from J, the junction contained 5 bases not matched to a gene. Germline CDR1 is SNHLY and CDR2 is FYNNEI. The CDR3 nucleotides are TGTGCCAGCAGTAAAACAGGGGAAAACACTGAAGCTTTCTTT. Its protein product is CASSKTGENTEAFF. Filled out from reference TRBV2 and TRBJ1-1, the complete variable domain reads EPEVTQTPSHQVTQMGQEVILRCVPISNHLYFYWYRQILGQKVEFLVSFYNNEISEKSEIFDDQFSVERPDGSNFTLKIRSTKLEDSAMYFCASSKTGENTEAFFGQGTRLTVV.

The V gene is TRBV11-1, the J gene TRBJ2-1, with 7 bases fitting TRBD2. In germline, CDR1 is SGHAT, CDR2 FQDESV (reference sequence). V gave up 1 base and J gave up 4 bases; unmatched junction bases: 7. The CDR3 has 16 residues. CDR3 sequence: CASSLVALAKYNEQFF. The CDR3 DNA reads TGTGCCAGCAGCTTAGTAGCACTAGCGAAGTACAATGAGCAGTTCTTC.

The sample holds one count of this clone. The chain joins TRBV9 to TRBJ2-1; weak D call: TRBD2 (6 bases). Trimming removed 0 bases at V and 2 bases at J, with 12 bases between. The CDR3 has 16 amino acids. Germline-derived CDR1 and CDR2 are SGDLS and YYNGEE. The CDR3 loop reads CASSVGTTDTYNEQFF. The CDR3, as DNA: TGTGCCAGCAGCGTAGGGACTACTGACACCTACAATGAGCAGTTCTTC.

The chain recombines TRBV5-1 with TRBJ1-2; D unclear. The CDR3 contains 14 residues. The V end was cut by 0 bases, the J end by 0 bases, with 6 bases between. Germline-derived CDR1 and CDR2 are SGHRS and YFSETQ. CDR3: CASSLDSSNYGYTF. The CDR3 nucleotides are TGCGCCAGCAGCTTGGACAGTTCTAACTATGGCTACACCTTC.

The V call is TRBV12-5, the J call TRBJ2-5; TRBD1 aligns across 10 bases. The germline V gene encodes CDR1 LGHNT and CDR2 FRNRAP. The V and J ends lost 5 bases and 4 bases, in that order; junction bases with no gene match: 4. CDR3 length: 14 amino acids. The DNA of the CDR3 is TGTGCTAGTGGTCCCGGACAGGGGGGAGAGACCCAGTACTTC. Residues: CASGPGQGGETQYF.

A word on this clone: A junction end diverges from the germline sequence, so it may reflect a read error. This chain connects TRBV15 to TRBJ2-3, with a weak D call TRBD1 (8 bases). The CDR3 consists of 16 residues. Germline lookup yields CDR1 LNHNV and CDR2 YYDKDF (reference sequence). This CDR3 is CATSGPTGDREDNRDF. The DNA of the CDR3 is TGTGCCACCAGCGGCCCGACAGGGGACCGGGAGGATAATCGGGATTTT.

The chain couples TRBV19 to TRBJ2-3; 9 nucleotides match TRBD1. Germline values: CDR1 LNHDA, CDR2 SQIVND (reference sequence). The J segment lost 6 bases and the V segment lost 4 bases, leaving 5 bases of the junction unmatched. This CDR3 is built from 14 residues. The DNA of the CDR3 is TGTGCCAGTAGTACCTGGGACAGGGTCGATACGCAGTATTTT. Its translation: CASSTWDRVDTQYF. The full variable domain, its missing parts supplied by reference TRBV19 and TRBJ2-3, is DGGITQSPKYLFRKEGQNVTLSCEQNLNHDAMYWYRQDPGQGLRLIYYSQIVNDFQKGDIAEGYSVSREKKESFPLTVTSAQKNPTAFYLCASSTWDRVDTQYFGPGTRLTVL.

The chain is built from TRBV18 and TRBJ2-7; 13 nucleotides agree with TRBD2. Trimming at V came to 6 bases and at J to 5 bases, leaving 7 bases not matched to a gene. The CDR3 loop spans 15 amino acids. From germline, CDR1 is KGHSH and CDR2 LQKENI. In DNA form, the CDR3 reads TGTGCCAGCTCCCCAACCGGGACTAGCGGGGACGAGCAGTACTTC. Its translation is CASSPTGTSGDEQYF. The entire variable domain, with the rest obtained from reference TRBV18 and TRBJ2-7, is as follows: NAGVMQNPRHLVRRRGQEARLRCSPMKGHSHVYWYRQLPEEGLKFMVYLQKENIIDESGMPKERFSAEFPKEGPSILRIQQVVRGDSAAYFCASSPTGTSGDEQYFGPGTRLTVT.

This clone was seen many times. The chain combines TRBV7-2 with TRBJ2-7; 8 bases match TRBD1. CDR3 length: 15 residues. Trimming removed 5 bases from V and 4 bases from J; junction bases left unmatched: 10. The germline V gene encodes CDR1 SGHTA and CDR2 FQGNSA. In DNA form, the CDR3 reads TGTGCCAGCAGCCCCAAGTCCGGGACAGGATACGAGCAGTACTTC. Residues: CASSPKSGTGYEQYF.

The chain links TRBV5-1 to TRBJ2-5; 9 positions match TRBD2. This CDR3 has 15 amino acids. CDR1 SGHRS and CDR2 YFSETQ come from the germline V gene. The V and J ends lost 0 bases and 2 bases, in that order; junction bases with no gene match: 2. CDR3 nucleotides: TGCGCCAGCAGCTTGGTGACTAGCGGTCAAGAGACCCAGTACTTC. As protein: CASSLVTSGQETQYF.

This chain connects TRBV11-2 to TRBJ2-1, with D perhaps matching TRBD1 (6 bases). The CDR3 consists of 15 residues. The V gene lost 1 base and the J gene lost 8 bases, with 15 bases spanning the gap. The germline V gene has CDR1 SGHAT and CDR2 FQNNGV. The CDR3 DNA follows: TGTGCCAGCAGCTTAGCCGGGACACAGTACGATGAGCAGTTCTTC. This gives the protein CASSLAGTQYDEQFF. Drawing the rest from reference TRBV11-2 and TRBJ2-1, the complete variable domain is EAGVAQSPRYKIIEKRQSVAFWCNPISGHATLYWYQQILGQGPKLLIQFQNNGVVDDSQLPKDRFSAERLKGVDSTLKIQPAKLEDSAVYLCASSLAGTQYDEQFFGPGTRLTVL.

This chain connects TRBV5-4 to TRBJ2-1; TRBD1 aligns across 8 bases. This CDR3 region has 15 residues. In germline, CDR1 is SGHNT, CDR2 YYREEE (reference sequence). J was trimmed by 6 bases and V by 0 bases; bases with no gene match: 5. CDR3 sequence (DNA): TGTGCCAGCAGCTTGGCGGCAGGGGGCTTCAATGAGCAGTTCTTC. It codes for CASSLAAGGFNEQFF.

The chain combines TRBV7-9 with TRBJ2-3; 11 bases align to TRBD2. This CDR3 has 18 residues. V trimming: 1 base; J trimming: 0 bases; junction bases outside the gene matches: 6. CDR1 is SEHNR and CDR2 is FQNEAQ in the germline V gene (reference sequence). In DNA form, the CDR3 reads TGTGCCAGCAGCTTAGTGGGGGGACTAGCGGCTAGCACAGATACGCAGTATTTT. Amino acid sequence: CASSLVGGLAASTDTQYF.

This clone was counted a few times. This chain connects TRBV28 to TRBJ1-2, with TRBD1 as a possible D gene (5 bases). Per germline, CDR1 MDHEN and CDR2 SYDVKM. V gave up 10 bases and J gave up 8 bases, with 17 bases separating them. The CDR3 loop spans 12 amino acids. CDR3 loop: CATGGRLTGYTF. In nucleotides, the CDR3 is TGTGCCACCGGGGGTCGTTTGACCGGCTACACCTTC.

This rearrangement joins TRBV29-1 to TRBJ2-3; 8 bases fit TRBD2. The ends lost 7 bases at V and 4 bases at J; junction bases unmatched: 7. There are 13 residues in the CDR3. Germline lookup yields CDR1 SQVTM and CDR2 ANQGSEA. The CDR3 loop reads CSAEGAGADTQYF. The CDR3 region has the DNA TGCAGCGCTGAGGGAGCGGGGGCAGATACGCAGTATTTT.

V and J are TRBV2 and TRBJ2-5; D is unclear. In germline, CDR1 is SNHLY, CDR2 FYNNEI. The CDR3 has 13 amino acids. The V end lost 7 bases, the J end lost 1 base, and 10 bases lay between the germline ends. CDR3 sequence (DNA): TGTGCCAGCAATACACGCATCCAAGAGACCCAGTACTTC. Its protein product is CASNTRIQETQYF.